This note documents a single T cell receptor (beta chain) sequence. V lost 6 bases to trimming and J lost 4 bases; unmatched junction nucleotides: 4. CDR1 and CDR2 (germline): DFQATT, SNEGSKA (reference sequence). CDR3 length: 14 residues. One entry per CDR3 protein, called by TCRdb with MiXCR from the multiplex PCR reads. The table has approximately 130,000 distinct CDR3 sequences, approximately 20% seen once; the top ten hold roughly 2.6%. Axillary draining lymph nodes of breast cancer patients supplied the node samples. This record belongs to a study of breast tumors, draining lymph nodes, adjacent tissues.

V and J are TRBV20-1 and TRBJ2-1; TRBD2 aligns across 12 bases. The specimen was axillary lymph node tissue. This clonotype was obtained from a female donor with breast cancer. Some clones in this sample may be carry-over from other donors' samples. CDR3 nucleotides: TGCAGTGCAATACTAGCGGGAGGATACAATGAGCAGTTCTTC. The encoded protein is CSAILAGGYNEQFF.